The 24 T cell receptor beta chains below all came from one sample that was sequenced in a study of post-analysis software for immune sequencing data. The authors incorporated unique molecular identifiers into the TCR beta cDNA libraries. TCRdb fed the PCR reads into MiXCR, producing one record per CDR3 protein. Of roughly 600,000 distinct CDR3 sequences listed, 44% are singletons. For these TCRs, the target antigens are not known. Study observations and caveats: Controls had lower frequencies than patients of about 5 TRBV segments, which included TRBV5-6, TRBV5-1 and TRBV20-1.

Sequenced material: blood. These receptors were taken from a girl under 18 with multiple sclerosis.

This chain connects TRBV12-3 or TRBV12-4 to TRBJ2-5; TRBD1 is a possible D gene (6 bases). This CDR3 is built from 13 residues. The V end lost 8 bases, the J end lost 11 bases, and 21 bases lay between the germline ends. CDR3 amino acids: CASLTSGVNEQYF. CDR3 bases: TGTGCCAGCCTTACTTCAGGGGTCAATGAGCAGTACTTC.

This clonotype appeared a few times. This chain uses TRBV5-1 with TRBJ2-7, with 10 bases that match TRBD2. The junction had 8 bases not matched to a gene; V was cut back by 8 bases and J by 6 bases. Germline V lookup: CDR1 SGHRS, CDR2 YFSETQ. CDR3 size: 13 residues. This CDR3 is CASSAGGPVEQYF. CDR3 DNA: TGCGCCAGTTCAGCGGGGGGGCCAGTCGAGCAGTACTTC. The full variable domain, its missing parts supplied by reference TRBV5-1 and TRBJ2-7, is KAGVTQTPRYLIKTRGQQVTLSCSPISGHRSVSWYQQTPGQGLQFLFEYFSETQRNKGNFPGRFSGRQFSNSRSEMNVSTLELGDSALYLCASSAGGPVEQYFGPGTRLTVT.

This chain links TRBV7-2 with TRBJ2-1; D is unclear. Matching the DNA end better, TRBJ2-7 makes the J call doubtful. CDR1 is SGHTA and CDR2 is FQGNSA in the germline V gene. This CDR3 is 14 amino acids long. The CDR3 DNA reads TGTGCCAGCAGCTTTCGCCGGAACTACAATGAGCAGTACTTC. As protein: CASSFRRNYNEQYF.

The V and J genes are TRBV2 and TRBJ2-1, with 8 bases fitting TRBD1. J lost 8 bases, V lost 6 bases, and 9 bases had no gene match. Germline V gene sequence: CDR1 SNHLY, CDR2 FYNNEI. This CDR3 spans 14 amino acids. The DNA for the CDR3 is TGTGCCAGCAGAATTCGGCAGGGGGCTGATGAGCAGTTCTTC. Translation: CASRIRQGADEQFF.

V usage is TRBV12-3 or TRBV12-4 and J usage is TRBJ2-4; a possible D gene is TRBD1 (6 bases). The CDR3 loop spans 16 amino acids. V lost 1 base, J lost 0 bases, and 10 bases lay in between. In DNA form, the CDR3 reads TGTGCCAGCAGTTTAGACAGGGAATTAGCCAAAAACATTCAGTACTTC. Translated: CASSLDRELAKNIQYF.

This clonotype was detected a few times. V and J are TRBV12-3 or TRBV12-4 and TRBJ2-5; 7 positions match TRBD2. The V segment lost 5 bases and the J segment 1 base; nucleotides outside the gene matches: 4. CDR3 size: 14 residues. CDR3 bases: TGTGCCAGCAGTCCCGGGACTACCCAAGAGACCCAGTACTTC. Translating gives CASSPGTTQETQYF.

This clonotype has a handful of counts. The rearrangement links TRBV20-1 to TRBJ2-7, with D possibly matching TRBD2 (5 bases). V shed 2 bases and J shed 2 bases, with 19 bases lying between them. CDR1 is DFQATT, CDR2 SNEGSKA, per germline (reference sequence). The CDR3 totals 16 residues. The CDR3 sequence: CSARTPGGRLAYEQYF. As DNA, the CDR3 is TGCAGTGCTAGAACCCCCGGAGGAAGGTTAGCCTACGAGCAGTACTTC.

The CDR3 region is CSALGLGDGYTF. As DNA, the CDR3 is TGCAGTGCTCTGGGGCTTGGGGATGGCTACACCTTC. The chain uses TRBV20-1 and TRBJ1-2, with D tentatively TRBD1 (5 bases). Trimming cost V 5 bases and J 6 bases, with 13 bases left between them. Germline V gives CDR1 DFQATT, CDR2 SNEGSKA (reference sequence). The CDR3 length is 12 residues.

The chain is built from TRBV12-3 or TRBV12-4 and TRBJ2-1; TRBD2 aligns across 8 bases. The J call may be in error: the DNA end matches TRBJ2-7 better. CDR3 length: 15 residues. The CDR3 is CASSYDSGTPTEQYF. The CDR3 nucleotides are TGTGCCAGCAGTTATGATAGCGGGACCCCAACCGAGCAGTACTTC.

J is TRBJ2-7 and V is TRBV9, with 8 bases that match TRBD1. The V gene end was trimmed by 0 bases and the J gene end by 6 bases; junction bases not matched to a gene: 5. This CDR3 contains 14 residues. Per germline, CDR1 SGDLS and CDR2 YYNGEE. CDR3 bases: TGTGCCAGCAGCGTAGCCGGCACAGGGGGCGAGCAGTACTTC. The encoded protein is CASSVAGTGGEQYF.

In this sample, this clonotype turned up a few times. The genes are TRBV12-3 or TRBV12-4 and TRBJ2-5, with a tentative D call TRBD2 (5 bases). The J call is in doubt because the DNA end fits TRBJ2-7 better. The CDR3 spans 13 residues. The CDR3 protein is CASSARELYEQYF. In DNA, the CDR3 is TGTGCCAGCAGTGCGAGGGAACTATACGAGCAGTACTTC.

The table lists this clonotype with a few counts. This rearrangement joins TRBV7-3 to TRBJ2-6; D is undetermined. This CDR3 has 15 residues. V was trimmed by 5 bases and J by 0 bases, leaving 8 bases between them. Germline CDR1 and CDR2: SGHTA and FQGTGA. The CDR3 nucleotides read TGTGCCAGCAGCATGTTCAACTCTGGGGCCAACGTCCTGACTTTC. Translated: CASSMFNSGANVLTF.

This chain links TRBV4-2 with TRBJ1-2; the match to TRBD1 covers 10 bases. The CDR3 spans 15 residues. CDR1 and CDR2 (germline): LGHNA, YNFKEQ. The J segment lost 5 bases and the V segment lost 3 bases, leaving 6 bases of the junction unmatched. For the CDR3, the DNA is TGTGCCAGCAGCCAGGACAGGGGGGAAACGTATGGCTACACCTTC. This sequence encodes CASSQDRGETYGYTF.

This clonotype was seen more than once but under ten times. This chain's CDR3 is CASSYSSGRYNEQFF. In nucleotides, the CDR3 is TGTGCCAGCAGTTACTCGTCGGGTCGGTACAATGAGCAGTTCTTC. The rearrangement uses TRBV6-5 and TRBJ2-1; the D is unclear. Trimming took 0 bases from V and 4 from J, leaving 10 bases between them. The CDR3 covers 15 residues. Germline V lookup: CDR1 MNHEY, CDR2 SVGAGI.

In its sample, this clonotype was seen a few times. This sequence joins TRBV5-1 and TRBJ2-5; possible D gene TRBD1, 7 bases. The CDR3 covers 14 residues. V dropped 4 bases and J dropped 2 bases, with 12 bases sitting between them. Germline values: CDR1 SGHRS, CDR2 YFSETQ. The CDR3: CASSAGQPQETQYF. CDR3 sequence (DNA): TGCGCCAGCAGCGCGGGACAGCCTCAAGAGACCCAGTACTTC. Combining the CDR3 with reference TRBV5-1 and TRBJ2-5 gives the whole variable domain KAGVTQTPRYLIKTRGQQVTLSCSPISGHRSVSWYQQTPGQGLQFLFEYFSETQRNKGNFPGRFSGRQFSNSRSEMNVSTLELGDSALYLCASSAGQPQETQYFGPGTRLLVL.

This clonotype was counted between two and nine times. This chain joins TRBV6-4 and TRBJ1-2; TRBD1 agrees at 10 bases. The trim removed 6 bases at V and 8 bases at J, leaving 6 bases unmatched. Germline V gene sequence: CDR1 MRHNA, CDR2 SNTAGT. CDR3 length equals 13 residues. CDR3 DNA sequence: TGTGCCAGCAGCAGACAGGGGGCCGACGGCTACACCTTC. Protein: CASSRQGADGYTF.

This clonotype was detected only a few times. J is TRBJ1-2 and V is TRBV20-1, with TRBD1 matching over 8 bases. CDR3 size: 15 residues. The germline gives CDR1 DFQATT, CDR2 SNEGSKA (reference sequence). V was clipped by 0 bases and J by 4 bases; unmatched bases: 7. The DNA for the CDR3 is TGCAGTGCTAGAGATCCGCAGGGGGCAGTCTATGGCTACACCTTC. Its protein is CSARDPQGAVYGYTF.

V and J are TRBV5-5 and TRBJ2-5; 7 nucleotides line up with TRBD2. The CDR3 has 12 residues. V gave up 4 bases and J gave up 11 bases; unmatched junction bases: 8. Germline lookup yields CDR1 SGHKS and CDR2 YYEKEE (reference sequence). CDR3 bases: TGTGCCAGCAGCACCGGGACTAATGAGCAGTACTTC. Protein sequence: CASSTGTNEQYF.

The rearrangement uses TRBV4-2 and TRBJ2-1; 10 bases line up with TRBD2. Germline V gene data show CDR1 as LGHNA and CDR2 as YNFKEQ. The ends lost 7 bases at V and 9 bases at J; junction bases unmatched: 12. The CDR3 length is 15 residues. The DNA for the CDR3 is TGTGCCAGCACCCCGTCTAGCGGGAGCGGTATTGAGCAGTTCTTC. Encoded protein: CASTPSSGSGIEQFF.

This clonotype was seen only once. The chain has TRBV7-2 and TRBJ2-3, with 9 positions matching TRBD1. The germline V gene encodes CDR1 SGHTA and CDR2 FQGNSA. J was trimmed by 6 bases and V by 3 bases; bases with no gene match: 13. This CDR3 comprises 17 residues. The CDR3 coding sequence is TGTGCCAGCAGCTTTGCTCCCCCGGGACAGGGTGCGGATACGCAGTATTTT. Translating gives CASSFAPPGQGADTQYF.

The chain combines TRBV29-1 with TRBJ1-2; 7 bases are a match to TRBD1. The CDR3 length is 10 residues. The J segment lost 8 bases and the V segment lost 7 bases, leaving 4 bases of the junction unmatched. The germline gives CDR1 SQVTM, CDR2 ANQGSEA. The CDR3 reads CSAEGGGYTF. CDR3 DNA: TGCAGCGCCGAAGGGGGCGGCTACACCTTC. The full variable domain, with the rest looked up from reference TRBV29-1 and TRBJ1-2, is SAVISQKPSRDICQRGTSLTIQCQVDSQVTMMFWYRQQPGQSLTLIATANQGSEATYESGFVIDKFPISRPNLTFSTLTVSNMSPEDSSIYLCSAEGGGYTFGSGTRLTVV.

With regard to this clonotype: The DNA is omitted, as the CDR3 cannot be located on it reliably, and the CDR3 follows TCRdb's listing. The CDR3 spells CASSSSGRGTDTQYF. The chain employs TRBV12-3 or TRBV12-4 and TRBJ2-3; the table gives TRBD2 as D, unverified against the DNA. The CDR3 region is 15 residues in length, termini included.

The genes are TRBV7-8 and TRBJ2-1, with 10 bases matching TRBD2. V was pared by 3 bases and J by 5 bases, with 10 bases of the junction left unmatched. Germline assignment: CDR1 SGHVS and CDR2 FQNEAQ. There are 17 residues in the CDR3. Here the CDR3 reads CASSFQSVAGGNNEQFF. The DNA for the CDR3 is TGTGCCAGCAGCTTTCAGAGTGTAGCGGGGGGCAACAATGAGCAGTTCTTC.

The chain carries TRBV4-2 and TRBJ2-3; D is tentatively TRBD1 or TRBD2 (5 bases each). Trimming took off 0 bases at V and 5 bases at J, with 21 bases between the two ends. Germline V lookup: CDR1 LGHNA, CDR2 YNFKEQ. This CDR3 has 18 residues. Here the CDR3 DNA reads TGTGCCAGCAGCCAAGACTCGACCGGGACCACTTTTTTAGATACGCAGTATTTT. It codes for CASSQDSTGTTFLDTQYF.